This T cell receptor (beta chain) is from a study of cytomegalovirus exposure and HLA in healthy donors. Study results and limitations: Rare sequences made up most TCRs, while some public TCRs were found in many donors. CMV antigen specificity of a few CMV-associated chains was confirmed in vitro.

This clone appeared a few times. The antigen is not known. Trimming cost V 5 bases and J 4 bases, with 17 bases left between them. The CDR3 spans 15 residues. CDR1 and CDR2 from the germline V gene are ENHRY and SYGVKD. PCR involved 60 Vbeta and 13 Jbeta primers. Assay used: immunoSEQ multiplex PCR; TCRdb lists only in-frame clones, some missing. Of about 190,000 clones listed, around four fifths are singletons. The sequence derives from a man between 50 and 59 years old in good health and CMV-seronegative. This chain connects TRBV10-3 to TRBJ1-2; possible D gene TRBD1, 5 bases. The material sequenced was PBMCs. As DNA, the CDR3 is TGTGCCATCAGTCAAACCGACAGCATTCTCTATGGCTACACCTTC. It codes for CAISQTDSILYGYTF.